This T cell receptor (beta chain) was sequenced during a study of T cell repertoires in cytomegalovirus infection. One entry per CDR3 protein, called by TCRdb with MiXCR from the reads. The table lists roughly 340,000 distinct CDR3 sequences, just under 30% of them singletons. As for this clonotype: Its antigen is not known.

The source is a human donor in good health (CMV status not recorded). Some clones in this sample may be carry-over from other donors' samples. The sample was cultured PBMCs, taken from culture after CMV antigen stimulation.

CDR3 residues: CASSTGTGGSYEQYF. The CDR3 coding sequence is TGTGCCAGTAGCACCGGGACAGGGGGCTCCTACGAGCAGTACTTC. The chain uses TRBV19 and TRBJ2-7, with 11 bases fitting TRBD1. CDR3 length equals 15 residues. From germline, CDR1 is LNHDA and CDR2 SQIVND (reference sequence). With V trimmed by 6 bases and J by 0 bases, 4 bases remained unmatched.